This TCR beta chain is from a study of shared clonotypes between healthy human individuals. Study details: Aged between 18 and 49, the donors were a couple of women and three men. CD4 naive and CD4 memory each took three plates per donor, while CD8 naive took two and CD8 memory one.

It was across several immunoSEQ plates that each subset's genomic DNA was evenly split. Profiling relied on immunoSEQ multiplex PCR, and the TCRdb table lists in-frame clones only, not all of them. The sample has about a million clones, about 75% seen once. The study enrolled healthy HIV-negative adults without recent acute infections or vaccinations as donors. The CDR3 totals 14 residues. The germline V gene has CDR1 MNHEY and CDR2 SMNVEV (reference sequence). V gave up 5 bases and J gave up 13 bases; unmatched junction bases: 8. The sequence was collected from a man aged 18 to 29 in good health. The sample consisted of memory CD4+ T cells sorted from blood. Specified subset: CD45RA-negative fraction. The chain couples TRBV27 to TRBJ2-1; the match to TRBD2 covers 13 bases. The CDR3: CASSPNRLAGGQFF. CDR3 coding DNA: TGTGCCAGCAGTCCTAACCGACTAGCGGGGGGCCAGTTCTTC.